The 11 T cell receptor beta chains listed next were all sequenced from one sample in a study of graft-versus-host responses after intestinal transplantation. No cognate antigen is known for these TCRs. Using immunoSEQ multiplex PCR, the repertoire was profiled, and TCRdb retains in-frame clones only, with some absent. The sample has fewer than 85,000 clones, about 90% seen once. The sample was unstimulated CD8+ T cells sorted from spleen or lymph node cells, taken before intestinal transplant. These receptors were taken from a human donor who received an intestinal transplant.

The chain recombines TRBV27 with TRBJ2-7; 11 nucleotides agree with TRBD2. The CDR3 extends over 16 amino acids. The germline V gene has CDR1 MNHEY and CDR2 SMNVEV (reference sequence). The junction had 11 bases not matched to a gene; V was cut back by 6 bases and J by 4 bases. CDR3 sequence: CASSLSGGASRYEQYF. The DNA for the CDR3 is TGTGCCAGCAGCCTTAGCGGGGGGGCCTCTCGATACGAGCAGTACTTC.

This chain uses TRBV5-1 with TRBJ2-2; a weak D match, TRBD1 (5 bases). Trimming took 2 bases from V and 1 from J, leaving 6 bases between them. This CDR3 contains 14 residues. Germline V gene data show CDR1 as SGHRS and CDR2 as YFSETQ. DNA for the CDR3: TGCGCCAGCAGCTTCGGACAGAACACCGGGGAGCTGTTTTTT. This codes for CASSFGQNTGELFF.

CDR3 sequence reads: CASGTGLTYEQYF. For the CDR3, the DNA is TGTGCCAGCGGGACAGGATTAACCTACGAGCAGTACTTC. V is TRBV6-1 and J is TRBJ2-7, with TRBD1 identical over 8 bases. Germline trimming cut 8 bases from V and 2 bases from J; bases unmatched to any gene: 5. Germline V gene data show CDR1 as MNHNS and CDR2 as SASEGT. There are 13 residues in the CDR3.

The CDR3 nucleotides are TGTGCCAGCAGCAACAGGATTCGGGATACGCAGTATTTT. Translation gives CASSNRIRDTQYF. The rearrangement links TRBV9 to TRBJ2-3, with D maybe TRBD1 (5 bases). Germline CDR1 is SGDLS and CDR2 is YYNGEE. The CDR3 is 13 residues long. Trimming stripped 4 bases from V and 6 bases from J, with 12 bases between.

V usage is TRBV2 and J usage is TRBJ2-1, with TRBD2 matching 9 bases. This CDR3 contains 15 residues. V lost 0 bases, J lost 5 bases, and 2 bases stayed unmatched. Germline V CDR1 and CDR2: SNHLY, FYNNEI. The CDR3 DNA follows: TGTGCCAGCAGTGAAGCGACTAGCGGCGACAATGAGCAGTTCTTC. Translating gives CASSEATSGDNEQFF.

The chain combines TRBV6-6 with TRBJ2-7; D unresolved. Germline CDR1 and CDR2: MNHNY and SVGAGI (reference sequence). The CDR3 runs to 13 residues. With 0 bases removed from V and 5 bases from J, the gap between germline ends came to 8 bases. DNA for the CDR3: TGTGCCAGCAGTTACTCACAGACCCACGAGCAGTACTTC. Translated: CASSYSQTHEQYF.

This chain links TRBV4-1 with TRBJ2-7; 8 bases align to TRBD2. The CDR3 length is 16 residues. The germline V gene encodes CDR1 MGHRA and CDR2 YSYEKL. The V and J ends lost 1 base and 0 bases, in that order; junction bases with no gene match: 5. The CDR3 is CASSQVGGDSSYEQYF. The CDR3 coding sequence is TGCGCCAGCAGCCAAGTCGGGGGGGACTCCTCCTACGAGCAGTACTTC.

J is TRBJ1-1 and V is TRBV18; 7 positions agree with TRBD1. Trimming removed 4 bases from V and 4 bases from J; junction bases left unmatched: 6. This CDR3 has 14 residues. Germline V CDR1 and CDR2: KGHSH, LQKENI. The DNA for the CDR3 is TGTGCCAGCTCACGAAAGACAGGGCCCACTGAAGCTTTCTTT. It translates to CASSRKTGPTEAFF. Full variable domain (outside the CDR3, taken from reference TRBV18 and TRBJ1-1): NAGVMQNPRHLVRRRGQEARLRCSPMKGHSHVYWYRQLPEEGLKFMVYLQKENIIDESGMPKERFSAEFPKEGPSILRIQQVVRGDSAAYFCASSRKTGPTEAFFGQGTRLTVV.

This chain connects TRBV7-6 to TRBJ2-7; 9 positions match TRBD2. This CDR3 is built from 14 residues. After removal of 5 bases from V and 1 base from J, the junction contained 3 bases not matched to a gene. In germline, CDR1 is SGHVS, CDR2 FNYEAQ. The CDR3 DNA sequence: TGTGCCAGCAGCGTGAGCGGGGGGTCCTACGAGCAGTACTTC. Translation gives CASSVSGGSYEQYF.

The chain joins TRBV27 to TRBJ2-7; TRBD1 matches 7 bases. The CDR3 is 15 residues long. V trimming: 4 bases; J trimming: 3 bases; junction bases outside the gene matches: 9. Germline values: CDR1 MNHEY, CDR2 SMNVEV (reference sequence). CDR3 nucleotides: TGTGCCAGCAGTTCGCGGACAGGTGAGATCTACGAGCAGTACTTC. Protein product: CASSSRTGEIYEQYF.

This chain joins TRBV19 and TRBJ1-2, with 7 bases matching TRBD1. This CDR3 comprises 15 residues. The germline V gene encodes CDR1 LNHDA and CDR2 SQIVND (reference sequence). The V gene end was trimmed by 7 bases and the J gene end by 4 bases; junction bases not matched to a gene: 12. CDR3 loop: CASTLGQGVPYGYTF. The CDR3 DNA sequence: TGTGCCAGTACCTTGGGGCAGGGGGTTCCCTATGGCTACACCTTC.